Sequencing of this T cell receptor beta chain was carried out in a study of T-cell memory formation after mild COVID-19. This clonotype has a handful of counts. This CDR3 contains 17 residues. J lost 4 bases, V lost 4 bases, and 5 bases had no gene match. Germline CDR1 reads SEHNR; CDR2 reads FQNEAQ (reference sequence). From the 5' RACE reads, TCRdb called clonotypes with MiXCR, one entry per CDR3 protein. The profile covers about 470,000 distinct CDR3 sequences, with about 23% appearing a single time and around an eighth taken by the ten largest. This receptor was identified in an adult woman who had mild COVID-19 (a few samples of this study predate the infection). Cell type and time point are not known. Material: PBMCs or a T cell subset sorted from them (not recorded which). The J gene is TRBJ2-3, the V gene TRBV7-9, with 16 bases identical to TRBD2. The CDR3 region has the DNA TGTGCCAGCAGCTCGGGACTAGCGGGAGGGCCGGCAGATACGCAGTATTTT. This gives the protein CASSSGLAGGPADTQYF.